This paragraph covers one T cell receptor beta chain sequence. These data belong to a study of cytomegalovirus exposure and HLA in healthy donors. Germline CDR1 KGHSH, CDR2 LQKENI. V was pared by 0 bases and J by 0 bases, with 9 bases between. This CDR3 contains 16 residues. PCR employed 60 Vbeta and 13 Jbeta primers. Here immunoSEQ multiplex PCR was the method, and the copy in TCRdb shows in-frame clones only, minus some. The table shows under 150,000 clones, with around nine tenths occurring only once. Sequenced input: PBMCs. This chain links TRBV18 with TRBJ2-1, with TRBD1 as a possible D gene (5 bases). The sequence was obtained from a woman between 25 and 40 years old in good health and CMV-seronegative. CDR3 residues: CASSPPSQGSYNEQFF. In DNA, the CDR3 is TGTGCCAGCTCACCACCGAGTCAGGGCTCCTACAATGAGCAGTTCTTC.